This TCR beta chain was sequenced for a study of T cells in localized non-small cell lung cancer. This CDR3 spans 12 amino acids. Trimming pared 5 bases from V and 7 bases from J, leaving 11 bases between. The germline V gene has CDR1 MDHEN and CDR2 SYDVKM. Produced via immunoSEQ multiplex PCR; TCRdb's table is partial and in-frame only. This sample carries 38,000 or so clones, around 81% of them seen once, and the ten largest clones take under 8%. The chain combines TRBV28 with TRBJ1-2; D gene uncertain. This receptor was identified in a male donor aged 60 or over with stage II lung adenocarcinoma. This material consisted of peripheral blood mononuclear cells, taken before any cancer treatment. In DNA form, the CDR3 reads TGTGCCAGCAGTCGTTGGGCCATTGGCTACACCTTC. It translates to CASSRWAIGYTF.